The T cell receptor (beta chain) described here comes from a study of shared clonotypes between healthy human individuals. This clone was observed once. Germline CDR1 and CDR2: SEHNR and FQNEAQ (reference sequence). This CDR3 is 9 amino acids long. Trimming removed 2 bases at V and 15 bases at J, with 5 bases between. Sequenced by immunoSEQ multiplex PCR; TCRdb stores in-frame clones only, minus some. Among about 1.4 million clones listed, roughly 96% were seen once. The chain joins TRBV7-9 to TRBJ2-1; D remains unclear. The sequenced sample consisted of naive CD4+ T cells sorted from blood. Described subset: CD45RA+ positively selected. The TCR sequence derives from a man aged 25 to 45 in good health. The CDR3 spells CASSLIVFF. The DNA of the CDR3 is TGTGCCAGCAGCTTAATAGTGTTCTTC.